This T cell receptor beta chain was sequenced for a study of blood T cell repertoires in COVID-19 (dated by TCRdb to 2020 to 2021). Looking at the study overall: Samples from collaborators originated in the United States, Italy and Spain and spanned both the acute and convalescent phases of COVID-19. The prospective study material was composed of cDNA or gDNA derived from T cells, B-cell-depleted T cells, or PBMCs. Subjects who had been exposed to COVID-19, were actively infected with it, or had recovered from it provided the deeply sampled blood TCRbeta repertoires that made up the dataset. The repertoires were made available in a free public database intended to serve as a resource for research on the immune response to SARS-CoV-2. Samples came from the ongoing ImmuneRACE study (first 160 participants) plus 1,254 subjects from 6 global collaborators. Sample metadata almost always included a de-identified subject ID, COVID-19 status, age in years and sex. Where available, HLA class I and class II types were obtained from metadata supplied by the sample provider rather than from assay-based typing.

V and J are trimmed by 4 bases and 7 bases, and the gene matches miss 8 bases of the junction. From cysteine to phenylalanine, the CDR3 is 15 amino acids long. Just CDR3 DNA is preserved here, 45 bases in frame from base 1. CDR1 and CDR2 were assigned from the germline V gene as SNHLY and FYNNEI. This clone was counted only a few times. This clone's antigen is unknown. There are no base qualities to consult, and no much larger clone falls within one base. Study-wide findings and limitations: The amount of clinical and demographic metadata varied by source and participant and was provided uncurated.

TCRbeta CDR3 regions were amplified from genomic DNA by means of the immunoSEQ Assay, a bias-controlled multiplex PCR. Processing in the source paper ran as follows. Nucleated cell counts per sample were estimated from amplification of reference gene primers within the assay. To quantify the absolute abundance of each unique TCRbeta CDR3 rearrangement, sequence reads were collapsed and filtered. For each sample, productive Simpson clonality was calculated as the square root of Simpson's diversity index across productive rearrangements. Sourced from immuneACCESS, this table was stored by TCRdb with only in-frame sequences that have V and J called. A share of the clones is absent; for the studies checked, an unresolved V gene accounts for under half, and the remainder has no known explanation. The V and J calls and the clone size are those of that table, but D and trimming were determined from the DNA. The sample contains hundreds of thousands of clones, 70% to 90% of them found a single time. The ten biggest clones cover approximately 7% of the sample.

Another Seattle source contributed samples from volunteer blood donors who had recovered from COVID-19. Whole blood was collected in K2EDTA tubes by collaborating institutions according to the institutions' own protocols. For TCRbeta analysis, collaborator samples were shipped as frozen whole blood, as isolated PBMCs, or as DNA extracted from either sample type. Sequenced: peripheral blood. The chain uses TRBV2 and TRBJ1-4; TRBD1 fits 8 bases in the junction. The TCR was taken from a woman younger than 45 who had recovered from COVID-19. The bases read TGTGCCAGCAGTGTACGACAGGGGACGGGTGAAAAACTGTTTTTT. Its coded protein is CASSVRQGTGEKLFF.